The sequence of this T cell receptor (beta chain) was determined in a study of blood T cells in healthy people across ages. The sample holds a few counts of this clonotype. CDR3 size: 17 residues. The ends were cut back, 2 bases at V and 1 base at J, with 17 bases in the middle. Germline loops: CDR1 MGHDK, CDR2 SYGVNS. Combining a sample-barcoded 5' primer with a J-beta primer mix, a second PCR ran for roughly 6 to 12 cycles. Every sample returned 2.5 million or more CDR3-containing paired-end reads. TCRdb reanalysed the 5' RACE reads using MiXCR and keeps one entry per CDR3 protein. The sample holds hundreds of thousands of distinct CDR3 sequences; about 40% are singletons and the top ten take around 20%.

Sequencing was performed on blood. V is TRBV25-1 and J is TRBJ2-5; D is unclear. The TCR originated in a woman aged 60-75 years in good health. The CDR3 protein is CASSERANRRGQETQYF. The DNA of the CDR3 is TGTGCCAGCAGTGAAAGGGCTAACCGCCGCGGCCAAGAGACCCAGTACTTC.